The 23 T cell receptor beta chains reported below all come from one sample, sequenced in a study of technical replicates of blood from a handful of donors. Generated by immunoSEQ multiplex PCR, the TCRdb table keeps only in-frame clones and is missing some. The sample includes about 68,000 clones, about 97% of them seen just once. The sequenced material came from T cells isolated from PBMCs. Receptor source: a human donor in good health.

The chain joins TRBV13 to TRBJ2-7; 9 nucleotides align to TRBD1. The CDR3 has 15 amino acids. The junction had 9 bases not matched to a gene; V was cut back by 4 bases and J by 5 bases. Germline-derived CDR1 and CDR2 are PRHDT and FYEKMQ (reference sequence). The CDR3 DNA sequence: TGTGCCAGCAGCTGTCCGGGACAGGGTATCGACGAGCAGTACTTC. Translated, it gives CASSCPGQGIDEQYF.

The sample holds one count of this clone. CDR3 protein: CASSSEQGWTTEAFF. CDR3 nucleotide sequence: TGTGCCAGCAGCTCCGAACAGGGTTGGACCACTGAAGCTTTCTTT. This chain connects TRBV7-9 to TRBJ1-1, with D tentatively TRBD1 (6 bases). The CDR3 runs to 15 residues. V lost 4 bases and J lost 4, with 16 bases in between. Germline V lookup: CDR1 SEHNR, CDR2 FQNEAQ (reference sequence).

This chain joins TRBV4-1 and TRBJ1-5, with 9 positions matching TRBD1. CDR3 size: 14 residues. CDR1 is MGHRA and CDR2 is YSYEKL in the germline V gene. Losses at the gene ends were 3 bases for V and 6 bases for J; bases not matched to a gene: 3. The chain's CDR3 is CASSQGQGSQPQHF. DNA of the CDR3: TGCGCCAGCAGCCAGGGACAGGGAAGTCAGCCCCAGCATTTT.

This chain links TRBV9 with TRBJ1-5, with a tentative D call TRBD1 (5 bases). Between the trimmed V and J ends, which lost 3 bases and 5 bases, there was a span of 15 bases. Germline V lookup: CDR1 SGDLS, CDR2 YYNGEE. The CDR3 has 15 amino acids. The CDR3 spells CASSGPGEPYQPQHF. The CDR3 DNA reads as TGTGCCAGCAGCGGGCCGGGGGAGCCTTATCAGCCCCAGCATTTT.

This rearrangement joins TRBV5-1 to TRBJ2-5; TRBD2 agrees at 13 bases. The V gene's germline CDR1 is SGHRS and CDR2 YFSETQ. V lost 5 bases and J lost 4; bases outside the gene matches: 5. This CDR3 comprises 15 residues. The CDR3 reads CASSALAGGLETQYF. CDR3 coding DNA: TGCGCCAGCAGTGCACTAGCGGGAGGGTTAGAGACCCAGTACTTC.

The chain carries TRBV25-1 and TRBJ1-1, with 7 bases identical to TRBD1. The CDR3 is made up of 13 amino acids. Germline CDR1 MGHDK, CDR2 SYGVNS. V was clipped by 5 bases and J by 2 bases; unmatched bases: 2. CDR3 loop: CASSQGVNTEAFF. CDR3 nucleotides: TGTGCCAGCAGTCAGGGGGTTAACACTGAAGCTTTCTTT.

The rearrangement uses TRBV2 and TRBJ2-3, with TRBD2 as a possible D gene (6 bases). V lost 7 bases, J lost 0 bases, and 11 bases lay in between. There are 14 residues in the CDR3. The germline CDR1 and CDR2 sequences are SNHLY and FYNNEI. CDR3 region: CASTPGLSTDTQYF. CDR3 DNA sequence: TGTGCCAGCACCCCGGGACTTAGCACAGATACGCAGTATTTT.

The CDR3: CASSPGWTEAFF. The CDR3 region has the DNA TGTGCCAGCAGCCCCGGGTGGACTGAAGCTTTCTTT. V is TRBV2 and J is TRBJ1-1, with D uncertain. V lost 6 bases and J 5 bases, leaving 10 bases between the germline ends. Germline V gene lookup returns CDR1 SNHLY and CDR2 FYNNEI. The CDR3 is 12 residues long.

The chain couples TRBV5-1 to TRBJ1-2, with D possibly being TRBD1 (6 bases). Germline values: CDR1 SGHRS, CDR2 YFSETQ. The germline V and J ends were trimmed by 2 bases and 7 bases, with 9 bases remaining between them. The CDR3 spans 12 residues. The CDR3 sequence: CASSFTGSGYTF. For the CDR3, the DNA is TGCGCCAGCAGCTTCACAGGGTCTGGCTACACCTTC.

The V call is TRBV7-8, the J call TRBJ1-1; the D is unclear. The V gene lost 3 bases and the J gene lost 1 base, with 12 bases spanning the gap. Germline CDR1 is SGHVS and CDR2 is FQNEAQ. The CDR3 spans 15 residues. The CDR3 DNA is TGTGCCAGCAGCTTTTCTCGAGCTGGGAACACTGAAGCTTTCTTT. Protein: CASSFSRAGNTEAFF.

This clone was counted once. CDR3 sequence reads: CASSVVGGGGETQYF. In DNA, the CDR3 is TGTGCCAGCAGCGTAGTGGGAGGAGGAGGAGAGACCCAGTACTTC. The chain carries TRBV9 and TRBJ2-5, with D perhaps TRBD2 (6 bases). The CDR3 runs to 15 residues. V gave up 0 bases and J gave up 4 bases, with 13 bases separating them. Germline-derived CDR1 and CDR2 are SGDLS and YYNGEE.

This chain joins TRBV10-3 and TRBJ2-7; 14 bases are shared with TRBD2. The V and J ends lost 2 bases and 5 bases, in that order; junction bases with no gene match: 2. Germline values: CDR1 ENHRY, CDR2 SYGVKD. The CDR3 is made up of 15 amino acids. The CDR3 sequence: CAISEMTSGRDEQYF. CDR3 nucleotide sequence: TGTGCCATCAGTGAGATGACTAGCGGGAGGGACGAGCAGTACTTC.

This chain joins TRBV10-3 and TRBJ2-7; 8 bases fit TRBD1. Germline CDR1 reads ENHRY; CDR2 reads SYGVKD. The CDR3 loop spans 13 amino acids. J lost 7 bases, V lost 0 bases, and 2 bases had no gene match. Here the CDR3 reads CAISESTGGEQYF. Written as DNA, the CDR3 is TGTGCCATCAGTGAGTCTACAGGGGGGGAGCAGTACTTC.

The chain combines TRBV9 with TRBJ1-2; D call uncertain. Germline CDR1 reads SGDLS; CDR2 reads YYNGEE. Trimming removed 7 bases at V and 4 bases at J, with 8 bases between. The CDR3 extends over 11 amino acids. The CDR3 sequence: CASSSVYGYTF. The DNA of the CDR3 is TGTGCCAGCTCCTCGGTCTATGGCTACACCTTC. Filled out from reference TRBV9 and TRBJ1-2, the complete variable domain reads DSGVTQTPKHLITATGQRVTLRCSPRSGDLSVYWYQQSLDQGLQFLIQYYNGEERAKGNILERFSAQQFPDLHSELNLSSLELGDSALYFCASSSVYGYTFGSGTRLTVV.

The rearrangement joins TRBV27 to TRBJ2-7, with TRBD1 identical over 8 bases. Looked up from germline, CDR1 is MNHEY and CDR2 is SMNVEV (reference sequence). The CDR3 has 15 residues. Trimming took 2 bases from V and 6 from J; bases not matched to a gene: 9. The CDR3 region has the DNA TGTGCCAGCAGTTTAATAGGACAGGGTAATAGCGAGCAGTACTTC. It yields the protein CASSLIGQGNSEQYF.

The rearrangement links TRBV9 to TRBJ1-5; TRBD1 agrees at 9 bases. Germline-derived CDR1 and CDR2 are SGDLS and YYNGEE. The CDR3 loop spans 13 amino acids. V shed 4 bases and J 7 bases; nucleotides not matched to a gene: 3. CDR3 in DNA: TGTGCCAGCAGCCTAGGACAGGGGCAGCCCCAGCATTTT. Translating gives CASSLGQGQPQHF.

This chain connects TRBV6-5 to TRBJ2-4, with D maybe TRBD2 (6 bases). Germline V gene lookup returns CDR1 MNHEY and CDR2 SVGAGI. CDR3 length equals 13 residues. Between the trimmed V and J ends, which lost 2 bases and 7 bases, there was a span of 9 bases. The CDR3 region is CASSYGGGNIQYF. CDR3 nucleotides: TGTGCCAGCAGTTACGGCGGAGGGAACATTCAGTACTTC.

The chain links TRBV2 to TRBJ2-1; 10 bases match TRBD2. The CDR3 is 16 amino acids. Unmatched junction bases numbered 8, after V lost 5 bases and J lost 4 bases. CDR1 is SNHLY and CDR2 is FYNNEI in the germline V gene. CDR3 loop: CASSSSGTSVYNEQFF. CDR3 DNA sequence: TGTGCCAGCAGTTCTTCCGGGACTAGCGTTTACAATGAGCAGTTCTTC.

This clone was recorded once. V gene TRBV28 combines with J gene TRBJ1-1, with 8 bases identical to TRBD1. The junction had 9 bases not matched to a gene; V was cut back by 6 bases and J by 0 bases. Germline V lookup: CDR1 MDHEN, CDR2 SYDVKM. The CDR3 is 16 residues long. CDR3 protein: CASSSGTGVMNTEAFF. CDR3 in DNA: TGTGCCAGCAGCTCCGGGACAGGAGTTATGAACACTGAAGCTTTCTTT.

The chain uses TRBV27 and TRBJ1-2; D is uncertain. This CDR3 region has 13 residues. Trimming took off 3 bases at V and 4 bases at J, with 9 bases between the two ends. The germline V gene has CDR1 MNHEY and CDR2 SMNVEV (reference sequence). CDR3 sequence (DNA): TGTGCCAGCAGTTTGAGCACTTCCTATGGCTACACCTTC. It codes for CASSLSTSYGYTF.

This rearrangement joins TRBV6-1 to TRBJ2-1; TRBD2 agrees at 12 bases. In germline, CDR1 is MNHNS, CDR2 SASEGT. Unmatched junction bases numbered 3, after V lost 7 bases and J lost 5 bases. CDR3 length: 14 amino acids. This CDR3 reads CASITSGGHNEQFF. The CDR3, as DNA: TGTGCCAGCATAACTAGCGGGGGGCACAATGAGCAGTTCTTC.

The chain carries TRBV11-2 and TRBJ1-2; possible D gene TRBD1, 6 bases. The CDR3 loop spans 16 amino acids. V dropped 5 bases and J dropped 6 bases, with 22 bases sitting between them. Germline V gene lookup returns CDR1 SGHAT and CDR2 FQNNGV. CDR3 region: CASSPVTGLERNGYTF. Here the CDR3 DNA reads TGTGCCAGCAGCCCCGTGACAGGTTTAGAGAGGAATGGCTACACCTTC.

The V call is TRBV27, the J call TRBJ2-3; 7 bases fit TRBD1. CDR3 length: 16 residues. The germline gives CDR1 MNHEY, CDR2 SMNVEV (reference sequence). With 6 bases clipped from V and 2 bases from J, the junction kept 11 bases outside the gene matches. The CDR3 bases are TGTGCCAGCAGCCAATTCCCGGGACAGCTCACAGATACGCAGTATTTT. Its translation: CASSQFPGQLTDTQYF.